Following are 27 T cell receptor beta chains from one sample sequenced in a study of shared clonotypes between healthy human individuals. TCRdb's table, derived via immunoSEQ multiplex PCR, lists solely in-frame clones and lacks some. The sample lists about 700,000 clones, under 80% occurring once. The sample consisted of memory CD4+ T cells sorted from blood. Noted subset: CD45RA-negative fraction. These receptors originate from a young woman in good health.

The sample holds many counts of this clone. This chain uses TRBV16 with TRBJ2-5; 8 positions agree with TRBD1. CDR1 is KGHSY and CDR2 is FQNENV in the germline V gene. Unmatched junction bases numbered 7, after V lost 5 bases and J lost 5 bases. The CDR3 has 14 residues. The DNA for the CDR3 is TGTGCCAGCAGCTACGACAGGGGACGTGAGACCCAGTACTTC. Translated, it gives CASSYDRGRETQYF.

J is TRBJ1-3 and V is TRBV29-1; possible D gene TRBD1, 5 bases. The CDR3 has 14 amino acids. The germline V gene has CDR1 SQVTM and CDR2 ANQGSEA. Trimming left V 7 bases short and J 4 bases short, with 17 bases between. The CDR3 DNA sequence: TGCAGCGGCATGAATGACAGATCCGGAAACACCATATATTTT. Amino acids: CSGMNDRSGNTIYF.

This clone was counted between two and nine times. CDR3 in amino acids: CASSVSMNTEAFF. The CDR3 DNA sequence: TGTGCCAGCAGCGTCAGTATGAACACTGAAGCTTTCTTT. V gene TRBV7-3 combines with J gene TRBJ1-1; no firm D call. V was trimmed by 5 bases and J by 0 bases, leaving 7 bases between them. Germline lookup yields CDR1 SGHTA and CDR2 FQGTGA. The CDR3 loop spans 13 amino acids.

As concerns this clone: The same CDR3 arises from other DNA sequences in this sample as well. This chain uses TRBV19 with TRBJ2-7; tentatively, D is TRBD1 (5 bases). Trimming removed 3 bases at V and 2 bases at J, with 8 bases between. Germline values: CDR1 LNHDA, CDR2 SQIVND (reference sequence). This CDR3 has 13 amino acids. CDR3 bases: TGTGCCAGTAGTATTCAGGGTGCCTACGAGCAGTACTTC. This encodes CASSIQGAYEQYF.

The DNA for the CDR3 is TGCGCCAGCAGTCCGCCGAGGGCCGGGAGTGTAGCAGATACGCAGTATTTT. This translates into CASSPPRAGSVADTQYF. This chain connects TRBV5-1 to TRBJ2-3; a possible D gene is TRBD2 (6 bases). Trimming shortened V by 5 bases and J by 4 bases, and 23 bases separated the two germline ends. Germline CDR1 reads SGHRS; CDR2 reads YFSETQ. The CDR3 loop spans 17 amino acids. The full variable domain, its missing parts supplied by reference TRBV5-1 and TRBJ2-3, is KAGVTQTPRYLIKTRGQQVTLSCSPISGHRSVSWYQQTPGQGLQFLFEYFSETQRNKGNFPGRFSGRQFSNSRSEMNVSTLELGDSALYLCASSPPRAGSVADTQYFGPGTRLTVL.

The chain uses TRBV30 and TRBJ1-1; perhaps TRBD1 as D (5 bases). CDR1 and CDR2 (germline): GTSNPN, SVGIG (reference sequence). This CDR3 region has 13 residues. V dropped 8 bases and J dropped 3 bases, with 16 bases sitting between them. CDR3 protein: CAASGRLDTEAFF. CDR3 nucleotide sequence: TGTGCCGCATCAGGGAGGCTTGACACTGAAGCTTTCTTT.

V and J are TRBV4-2 and TRBJ2-1; D gene ambiguous. The CDR3 consists of 16 residues. The V gene's germline CDR1 is LGHNA and CDR2 YNFKEQ. The V and J ends lost 1 base and 0 bases respectively, with 10 bases between them. The CDR3 region is CASSQALGFSYNEQFF. The CDR3 nucleotides are TGTGCCAGCAGCCAAGCCCTAGGATTCTCCTACAATGAGCAGTTCTTC.

This clone was seen a few times. This chain links TRBV29-1 with TRBJ1-3; D perhaps matches TRBD1 (5 bases). Trimming took 5 bases from V and 0 from J, leaving 8 bases between them. CDR1 and CDR2 (germline): SQVTM, ANQGSEA. CDR3 length equals 13 residues. The CDR3 DNA follows: TGCAGCGTTCCGCAGGGCTCTGGAAACACCATATATTTT. This translates into CSVPQGSGNTIYF. Full variable domain (remainder filled in from reference TRBV29-1 and TRBJ1-3): SAVISQKPSRDICQRGTSLTIQCQVDSQVTMMFWYRQQPGQSLTLIATANQGSEATYESGFVIDKFPISRPNLTFSTLTVSNMSPEDSSIYLCSVPQGSGNTIYFGEGSWLTVV.

Details on this clone: Other DNA sequences in the same sample also yield this CDR3. J is TRBJ2-7 and V is TRBV7-8, with TRBD1 matching over 8 bases. V dropped 5 bases and J dropped 4; count of bases not matched to a gene: 4. The CDR3 length is 13 residues. Germline CDR1 and CDR2: SGHVS and FQNEAQ. The CDR3 loop is CASSPRTGYEQYF. The CDR3 bases are TGTGCCAGCAGCCCGCGGACAGGGTACGAGCAGTACTTC.

V usage is TRBV28 and J usage is TRBJ2-7; D is perhaps TRBD1 (5 bases). V lost 4 bases to trimming and J lost 3 bases, with 16 bases between them. Germline-derived CDR1 and CDR2 are MDHEN and SYDVKM. The CDR3 contains 15 residues. The CDR3 reads CASSSPSLDSYEQYF. The CDR3 DNA follows: TGTGCCAGCAGTTCCCCCTCTCTCGACAGCTACGAGCAGTACTTC.

In its sample, this clone was seen many times. V and J are TRBV15 and TRBJ1-4; D ambiguous. The V end lost 1 base, the J end lost 5 bases, and 11 bases lay between the germline ends. The germline V gene has CDR1 LNHNV and CDR2 YYDKDF (reference sequence). The CDR3 runs 15 residues. The CDR3 sequence: CATSRGEGGNEKLFF. The CDR3 region has the DNA TGTGCCACCAGCAGAGGGGAGGGAGGCAATGAAAAACTGTTTTTT.

This sequence joins TRBV27 and TRBJ1-2; the D is unclear. CDR1 is MNHEY and CDR2 is SMNVEV in the germline V gene (reference sequence). The V end was cut by 5 bases, the J end by 4 bases, with 20 bases between. The CDR3 spans 16 residues. CDR3 residues: CASSIEGNPSFYGYTF. CDR3 DNA sequence: TGTGCCAGCAGTATCGAGGGCAACCCCTCTTTCTATGGCTACACCTTC.

The chain employs TRBV7-9 and TRBJ2-3, with TRBD2 as a possible D gene (5 bases). Trimming removed 3 bases from V and 1 base from J, with 8 bases in between. CDR3 length equals 14 residues. Looked up from germline, CDR1 is SEHNR and CDR2 is FQNEAQ (reference sequence). DNA of the CDR3: TGTGCCAGCAGCTTCGGCGGGCGCACAGATACGCAGTATTTT. Amino acid sequence: CASSFGGRTDTQYF.

The chain combines TRBV7-6 with TRBJ2-2; 7 nucleotides match TRBD2. Germline loops: CDR1 SGHVS, CDR2 FNYEAQ. J lost 7 bases, V lost 1 base, and 9 bases had no gene match. CDR3 length equals 16 residues. In DNA form, the CDR3 reads TGTGCCAGCAGCTTAGATCGCGGGAGTGCGGACGGGGAGCTGTTTTTT. Protein: CASSLDRGSADGELFF.

The chain links TRBV4-1 to TRBJ1-3; D is perhaps TRBD1 (6 bases). With 1 base removed from V and 4 bases from J, the gap between germline ends came to 17 bases. Germline assignment: CDR1 MGHRA and CDR2 YSYEKL. The CDR3 spans 17 residues. CDR3 sequence (DNA): TGCGCCAGCAGCCAAGCGGGGGGCAGGGCTCGAGGAAACACCATATATTTT. Translating it yields CASSQAGGRARGNTIYF.

The J gene is TRBJ2-3, the V gene TRBV5-1; D is ambiguous. This CDR3 comprises 14 residues. The V end was cut by 3 bases, the J end by 5 bases, with 13 bases between. Germline CDR1 reads SGHRS; CDR2 reads YFSETQ. CDR3 in DNA: TGCGCCAGCAGCTCTGGAGTAGAAATAGATACGCAGTATTTT. This translates into CASSSGVEIDTQYF. The full variable domain, completed using reference TRBV5-1 and TRBJ2-3, is KAGVTQTPRYLIKTRGQQVTLSCSPISGHRSVSWYQQTPGQGLQFLFEYFSETQRNKGNFPGRFSGRQFSNSRSEMNVSTLELGDSALYLCASSSGVEIDTQYFGPGTRLTVL.

The sample holds many counts of this clone. V and J are TRBV6-1 and TRBJ2-1; either TRBD1 or TRBD2 may fit D (6 bases each). The CDR3 has 14 residues. Germline assignment: CDR1 MNHNS and CDR2 SASEGT. V gave up 2 bases and J gave up 7 bases, with 12 bases separating them. The CDR3 loop is CASSEWPGANEQFF. The DNA of the CDR3 is TGTGCCAGCAGTGAATGGCCGGGGGCAAATGAGCAGTTCTTC.

The chain uses TRBV12-5 and TRBJ1-1, with unresolved D. Trimming removed 4 bases at V and 1 base at J, with 4 bases between. Germline CDR1 reads LGHNT; CDR2 reads FRNRAP. The CDR3 consists of 12 residues. CDR3 nucleotides: TGTGCTAGTGGTTGGGGGAACACTGAAGCTTTCTTT. This encodes CASGWGNTEAFF.

This clone was detected only once. CDR3 amino acids: CASSTYRAGYEQYF. CDR3 nucleotide sequence: TGTGCCAGCTCCACATACAGGGCGGGCTACGAGCAGTACTTC. The V and J genes are TRBV27 and TRBJ2-7, with D possibly being TRBD1 (6 bases). The length of the CDR3 is 14 residues. V was clipped by 8 bases and J by 3 bases, with 17 bases between them. CDR1 is MNHEY, CDR2 SMNVEV, per germline (reference sequence).

This clone has more than one count but fewer than ten. The chain is built from TRBV14 and TRBJ2-3; D is unresolved. V lost 0 bases to trimming and J lost 6 bases, with 10 bases between them. Germline assignment: CDR1 SGHDN and CDR2 FVKESK. There are 14 residues in the CDR3. The CDR3 DNA follows: TGTGCCAGCAGCCAAGATCTTGTTGGGGATACGCAGTATTTT. As protein: CASSQDLVGDTQYF.

This chain joins TRBV10-3 and TRBJ1-5, with D possibly TRBD1 on 6 matching bases. The CDR3 extends over 15 amino acids. Germline V lookup: CDR1 ENHRY, CDR2 SYGVKD. Trimming pared 4 bases from V and 1 base from J, leaving 11 bases between. Written as DNA, the CDR3 is TGTGCCATCAGTGGGTACGGGACAAGCAATCAGCCCCAGCATTTT. It translates to CAISGYGTSNQPQHF.

The V call is TRBV11-3, the J call TRBJ2-5; D gene uncertain. Trimming left V 5 bases short and J 4 bases short, with 14 bases between. The germline gives CDR1 SGHNT, CDR2 YENEEA. This CDR3 spans 14 amino acids. CDR3 protein: CASSRAPRGETQYF. CDR3 coding DNA: TGTGCCAGCAGCCGGGCCCCCCGAGGAGAGACCCAGTACTTC.

Comment on this clone: The sample holds other DNA sequences that translate to the same CDR3. The chain carries TRBV5-1 and TRBJ2-7; 8 nucleotides line up with TRBD1. CDR3 length equals 14 residues. Germline-derived CDR1 and CDR2 are SGHRS and YFSETQ. V dropped 0 bases and J dropped 5; count of bases not matched to a gene: 4. The CDR3 sequence: CASSLGQGADEQYF. For the CDR3, the DNA is TGCGCCAGCAGCTTGGGGCAGGGGGCCGACGAGCAGTACTTC.

Notes on this clone: Within the sample, other DNA sequences also encode this same CDR3. CDR3 in DNA: TGTGCCAGCAGCTTGGGGCAGGGATACACCGGGGAGCTGTTTTTT. It encodes CASSLGQGYTGELFF. The chain is built from TRBV5-4 and TRBJ2-2, with D possibly being TRBD1 (5 bases). CDR1 is SGHNT and CDR2 is YYREEE in the germline V gene (reference sequence). This CDR3 has 15 amino acids. Deletions cut 0 bases from V and 3 bases from J, with 9 bases between. Complete variable domain (other parts from reference TRBV5-4 and TRBJ2-2): ETGVTQSPTHLIKTRGQQVTLRCSSQSGHNTVSWYQQALGQGPQFIFQYYREEENGRGNFPPRFSGLQFPNYSSELNVNALELDDSALYLCASSLGQGYTGELFFGEGSRLTVL.

This clone was seen only a few times. The rearrangement uses TRBV19 and TRBJ2-1; D not resolved. The V end was cut by 8 bases, the J end by 7 bases, with 21 bases between. The length of the CDR3 is 15 residues. CDR1 and CDR2 (germline): LNHDA, SQIVND (reference sequence). The CDR3 DNA is TGTGCCAGTTCACCACAGTTGGTGGTGGCGAATGAGCAGTTCTTC. As protein: CASSPQLVVANEQFF. Using reference TRBV19 and TRBJ2-1 for the parts outside the CDR3, the full variable domain is DGGITQSPKYLFRKEGQNVTLSCEQNLNHDAMYWYRQDPGQGLRLIYYSQIVNDFQKGDIAEGYSVSREKKESFPLTVTSAQKNPTAFYLCASSPQLVVANEQFFGPGTRLTVL.

The chain couples TRBV2 to TRBJ1-1; D remains ambiguous. V lost 4 bases, J lost 3 bases, and 9 bases lay in between. CDR1 and CDR2 (germline): SNHLY, FYNNEI. The CDR3 is made up of 13 amino acids. This chain's CDR3 is CASSVFEDTEAFF. Written as DNA, the CDR3 is TGTGCCAGCAGTGTATTTGAGGACACTGAAGCTTTCTTT.

The gene calls are TRBV2 and TRBJ2-3; 9 bases map to TRBD2. After removal of 7 bases from V and 0 bases from J, the junction contained 5 bases not matched to a gene. There are 15 residues in the CDR3. Germline CDR1 is SNHLY and CDR2 is FYNNEI. The CDR3 reads CASTSGASSTDTQYF. Written as DNA, the CDR3 is TGTGCCAGCACTAGCGGGGCATCTAGCACAGATACGCAGTATTTT. The full variable domain, in which reference TRBV2 and TRBJ2-3 provide the parts outside the CDR3, is EPEVTQTPSHQVTQMGQEVILRCVPISNHLYFYWYRQILGQKVEFLVSFYNNEISEKSEIFDDQFSVERPDGSNFTLKIRSTKLEDSAMYFCASTSGASSTDTQYFGPGTRLTVL.